One sample yielded the 30 T cell receptor beta chains listed below, sequenced in a study of OX40 agonist ivuxolimab in advanced cancers. The protocol was immunoSEQ multiplex PCR, while the TCRdb copy is restricted to in-frame clones and leaves out a portion. Among about 71,000 clones listed, around 80% were seen once. Sequencing used CD4+ or CD8+ T cells sorted from blood, obtained in a trial of the OX40 agonist ivuxolimab. These receptors all stem from an adult with an advanced solid tumor such as melanoma, head and neck, liver or kidney cancer.

V gene TRBV27 combines with J gene TRBJ1-2; 10 nucleotides agree with TRBD1. The V segment lost 4 bases and the J segment 4 bases; nucleotides outside the gene matches: 6. The CDR3 has 15 amino acids. Germline V gene sequence: CDR1 MNHEY, CDR2 SMNVEV (reference sequence). This CDR3 is CASSYKTGGGYGYTF. As DNA, the CDR3 is TGTGCCAGCAGTTATAAGACAGGGGGCGGCTATGGCTACACCTTC.

The chain recombines TRBV5-4 with TRBJ1-4; D not resolved. From germline, CDR1 is SGHNT and CDR2 YYREEE (reference sequence). The V and J ends lost 2 bases and 4 bases respectively, with 0 bases between them. The CDR3 has 11 amino acids. In DNA form, the CDR3 reads TGTGCCAGCAGCTTTAATGAAAAACTGTTTTTT. Amino acid sequence: CASSFNEKLFF.

V gene TRBV6-5 combines with J gene TRBJ2-7, with D perhaps being TRBD1 or TRBD2 (5 bases each). The CDR3 is 15 amino acids. CDR1 is MNHEY, CDR2 SVGAGI, per germline. Trimming removed 6 bases at V and 4 bases at J, with 19 bases between. Here the CDR3 reads CASRNSGTYMYEQYF. The CDR3 bases are TGTGCCAGCAGAAACTCCGGGACCTATATGTACGAGCAGTACTTC.

The DNA for the CDR3 is TGTGCCTTCTCCCGGGACAGGGACCGGGTAAGCTATGGCTACACCTTC. Its protein is CAFSRDRDRVSYGYTF. The chain couples TRBV19 to TRBJ1-2; 9 nucleotides agree with TRBD1. CDR3 size: 16 residues. V gave up 11 bases and J gave up 4 bases; unmatched junction bases: 17. Germline V gene lookup returns CDR1 LNHDA and CDR2 SQIVND (reference sequence).

V gene TRBV9 combines with J gene TRBJ2-2, with D possibly being TRBD2 (6 bases). The length of the CDR3 is 18 residues. Trimming removed 4 bases at V and 3 bases at J, with 22 bases between. Per the germline V gene, CDR1 is SGDLS and CDR2 is YYNGEE. The CDR3 spells CASSPAFGSVVYTGELFF. In DNA form, the CDR3 reads TGTGCCAGCAGCCCTGCGTTCGGGAGTGTGGTGTACACCGGGGAGCTGTTTTTT.

The V gene is TRBV4-1, the J gene TRBJ1-3; D is undetermined. Trimming shortened V by 0 bases and J by 0 bases, and 9 bases separated the two germline ends. CDR3 length: 16 residues. The germline CDR1 and CDR2 sequences are MGHRA and YSYEKL. CDR3 loop: CASSQDARASGNTIYF. For the CDR3, the DNA is TGCGCCAGCAGCCAAGATGCAAGGGCCTCTGGAAACACCATATATTTT.

This clone was seen a few times. The rearrangement uses TRBV5-5 and TRBJ1-6, with D perhaps matching TRBD1 (6 bases). V lost 0 bases to trimming and J lost 13 bases, with 20 bases between them. The CDR3 extends over 16 amino acids. In germline, CDR1 is SGHKS, CDR2 YYEKEE (reference sequence). The CDR3 region has the DNA TGTGCCAGCAGCTTGGCCCGGGACCCCGTTCAGGGGCCCCTCCACTTT. Its protein is CASSLARDPVQGPLHF.

In this sample, this clone turned up a few times. CDR3 bases: TGTGCCAGCTCACCACCTTTCGGGGAAAGCTACGAGCAGTACTTC. This codes for CASSPPFGESYEQYF. The chain links TRBV18 to TRBJ2-7; a weak D match, TRBD2 (5 bases). The V end lost 0 bases, the J end lost 3 bases, and 12 bases lay between the germline ends. This CDR3 has 15 residues. Germline V gene sequence: CDR1 KGHSH, CDR2 LQKENI.

V usage is TRBV19 and J usage is TRBJ2-7; perhaps TRBD1 as D (6 bases). Germline assignment: CDR1 LNHDA and CDR2 SQIVND (reference sequence). The CDR3 covers 16 residues. Deletions cut 5 bases from V and 0 bases from J, with 17 bases between. The CDR3 bases are TGTGCCAGTAGTCCCGAGAGGACAGTTACCTCCTACGAGCAGTACTTC. Translating gives CASSPERTVTSYEQYF.

This clone was picked up a small number of times. DNA for the CDR3: TGTGCCAGTAGCACAAACAGGAACACTGAAGCTTTCTTT. Amino acids: CASSTNRNTEAFF. The chain uses TRBV19 and TRBJ1-1; D is unresolved. Germline assignment: CDR1 LNHDA and CDR2 SQIVND (reference sequence). Trimming removed 6 bases at V and 1 base at J, with 9 bases between. The CDR3 is made up of 13 amino acids.

The chain recombines TRBV7-6 with TRBJ2-1; D possibly corresponds to TRBD2 (6 bases). The CDR3 loop spans 17 amino acids. Looked up from germline, CDR1 is SGHVS and CDR2 is FNYEAQ. With 1 base removed from V and 2 bases from J, the gap between germline ends came to 15 bases. CDR3 DNA sequence: TGTGCCAGCAGCTTAGGGGCTAGCGCCGGCACCTACAATGAGCAGTTCTTC. This translates into CASSLGASAGTYNEQFF.

CDR3 sequence: CASTPDLTSGNTIYF. CDR3 bases: TGTGCCAGTACCCCAGACTTGACCTCTGGAAACACCATATATTTT. The chain links TRBV19 to TRBJ1-3; D call uncertain. Germline V gene lookup returns CDR1 LNHDA and CDR2 SQIVND (reference sequence). Between the trimmed V and J ends, which lost 7 bases and 0 bases, there was a span of 13 bases. CDR3 length equals 15 residues.

The V call is TRBV27, the J call TRBJ2-2; maybe TRBD1 (6 bases). Trimming took off 0 bases at V and 5 bases at J, with 7 bases between the two ends. Per the germline V gene, CDR1 is MNHEY and CDR2 is SMNVEV (reference sequence). The length of the CDR3 is 14 residues. CDR3 region: CASSLSQGTGELFF. CDR3 nucleotide sequence: TGTGCCAGCAGTTTATCGCAGGGGACCGGGGAGCTGTTTTTT.

This chain connects TRBV7-8 to TRBJ2-5, with a possible D match to TRBD2 (6 bases). The CDR3 consists of 15 residues. The V end was cut by 3 bases, the J end by 2 bases, with 13 bases between. The germline gives CDR1 SGHVS, CDR2 FQNEAQ. The CDR3 is CASSLSEGRQETQYF. In DNA form, the CDR3 reads TGTGCCAGCAGCTTGTCGGAGGGGCGGCAAGAGACCCAGTACTTC.

This clone is judged medium-sized. The V and J genes are TRBV4-1 and TRBJ1-6, with D hard to call. This CDR3 contains 17 residues. Trimming took 0 bases from V and 7 from J, leaving 16 bases between them. In germline, CDR1 is MGHRA, CDR2 YSYEKL. The CDR3 region is CASSQEALEGWNSPLHF. The DNA of the CDR3 is TGCGCCAGCAGCCAAGAAGCTTTGGAGGGTTGGAATTCACCCCTCCACTTT.

The chain couples TRBV5-4 to TRBJ2-1, with TRBD1 matching 7 bases. The CDR3 spans 16 residues. CDR1 is SGHNT and CDR2 is YYREEE in the germline V gene (reference sequence). Trimming took 2 bases from V and 3 from J; bases not matched to a gene: 8. The CDR3 region has the DNA TGTGCCAGCAGCTTTTTGGCCGGGACAGTCTACAATGAGCAGTTCTTC. This sequence encodes CASSFLAGTVYNEQFF.

V and J are TRBV7-8 and TRBJ1-1, with TRBD1 matching 7 bases. In germline, CDR1 is SGHVS, CDR2 FQNEAQ. The ends lost 5 bases at V and 8 bases at J; junction bases unmatched: 8. This CDR3 has 13 residues. As DNA, the CDR3 is TGTGCCAGCAGCCATATGGGGGACAGAGAAGCTTTCTTT. This translates into CASSHMGDREAFF.

This chain uses TRBV7-9 with TRBJ2-7, with D possibly TRBD1 on 6 matching bases. Trimming pared 7 bases from V and 0 bases from J, leaving 13 bases between. The germline gives CDR1 SEHNR, CDR2 FQNEAQ (reference sequence). This CDR3 spans 14 amino acids. The CDR3 loop reads CASTTRTASYEQYF. The DNA of the CDR3 is TGTGCCAGCACCACCCGGACAGCCTCCTACGAGCAGTACTTC.

The V call is TRBV7-2, the J call TRBJ1-5; D call uncertain. V was clipped by 2 bases and J by 0 bases, with 14 bases between them. Germline V gene sequence: CDR1 SGHTA, CDR2 FQGNSA. CDR3 length equals 17 residues. The CDR3 loop is CASSLRQTVYSNQPQHF. The CDR3, as DNA: TGTGCCAGCAGCTTACGCCAGACCGTCTATAGCAATCAGCCCCAGCATTTT.

The V gene is TRBV18, the J gene TRBJ2-3; D is possibly TRBD1 (6 bases). The V and J ends lost 0 bases and 1 base respectively, with 11 bases between them. This CDR3 is built from 16 residues. Germline V gene lookup returns CDR1 KGHSH and CDR2 LQKENI. CDR3 sequence reads: CASSPPQGRGTDTQYF. Here the CDR3 DNA reads TGTGCCAGCTCACCACCACAGGGTAGGGGCACAGATACGCAGTATTTT.

J is TRBJ2-3 and V is TRBV6-5, with D hard to call. The CDR3 spans 15 residues. V was cut by 5 bases and J by 0 bases, with 12 bases left in between. Germline values: CDR1 MNHEY, CDR2 SVGAGI. CDR3: CASSIAAASTDTQYF. The CDR3 nucleotides are TGTGCCAGCAGTATTGCGGCAGCTAGCACAGATACGCAGTATTTT.

The chain is built from TRBV28 and TRBJ1-2; D is possibly TRBD1 (6 bases). Germline lookup yields CDR1 MDHEN and CDR2 SYDVKM. This CDR3 has 16 residues. The V end was cut by 4 bases, the J end by 5 bases, with 20 bases between. CDR3 protein: CASSSHGSGDRYGYTF. CDR3 bases: TGTGCCAGCAGTTCCCACGGGTCAGGGGATCGGTATGGCTACACCTTC.

The gene calls are TRBV19 and TRBJ2-1; 8 bases fit TRBD1. CDR3 size: 17 residues. J was trimmed by 7 bases and V by 0 bases; bases with no gene match: 11. Germline loops: CDR1 LNHDA, CDR2 SQIVND (reference sequence). CDR3 protein: CASSIDRPGQGRNEQFF. DNA of the CDR3: TGTGCCAGTAGTATAGACCGCCCCGGACAGGGTAGGAATGAGCAGTTCTTC. The variable domain in full, with the rest retrieved from reference TRBV19 and TRBJ2-1, is DGGITQSPKYLFRKEGQNVTLSCEQNLNHDAMYWYRQDPGQGLRLIYYSQIVNDFQKGDIAEGYSVSREKKESFPLTVTSAQKNPTAFYLCASSIDRPGQGRNEQFFGPGTRLTVL.

The J gene is TRBJ2-4, the V gene TRBV29-1; 9 nucleotides agree with TRBD2. Per the germline V gene, CDR1 is SQVTM and CDR2 is ANQGSEA. The CDR3 has 16 amino acids. With V trimmed by 0 bases and J by 6 bases, 9 bases remained unmatched. This chain's CDR3 is CSVEDRSGSVSNIQYF. CDR3 nucleotides: TGCAGCGTTGAAGATCGTAGCGGGAGTGTGTCAAACATTCAGTACTTC.

The chain is built from TRBV30 and TRBJ2-1; perhaps D is TRBD1 or TRBD2 (6 bases each). V was pared by 7 bases and J by 2 bases, with 12 bases between. The CDR3 runs to 13 residues. CDR1 is GTSNPN, CDR2 SVGIG, per germline (reference sequence). Written as DNA, the CDR3 is TGTGCCTCGGCCGGGGGCCCCTACAATGAGCAGTTCTTC. Its protein product is CASAGGPYNEQFF.

V is TRBV7-9 and J is TRBJ2-5; TRBD2 aligns across 8 bases. CDR1 SEHNR and CDR2 FQNEAQ come from the germline V gene (reference sequence). CDR3 length: 16 residues. The ends lost 5 bases at V and 0 bases at J; junction bases unmatched: 8. The CDR3 DNA reads TGTGCCAGCAGCCGTAGGGCTAGCGGGTACCAAGAGACCCAGTACTTC. Its translation: CASSRRASGYQETQYF.

The chain combines TRBV2 with TRBJ2-2; 7 nucleotides match TRBD2. V lost 1 base and J lost 6; bases outside the gene matches: 2. This CDR3 has 14 residues. CDR1 and CDR2 from the germline V gene are SNHLY and FYNNEI. CDR3 protein: CASSEVRGAGELFF. The CDR3 coding sequence is TGTGCCAGCAGTGAAGTCCGGGGGGCCGGGGAGCTGTTTTTT.

This rearrangement joins TRBV19 to TRBJ1-4; D gene ambiguous. The CDR3 length is 13 residues. CDR1 LNHDA and CDR2 SQIVND come from the germline V gene (reference sequence). V was trimmed by 3 bases and J by 3 bases, leaving 5 bases between them. The CDR3 region has the DNA TGTGCCAGTAGTATGCGTGCTAATGAAAAACTGTTTTTT. It is translated as CASSMRANEKLFF.

A few counts support this clone. This chain links TRBV28 with TRBJ1-5; TRBD1 might be the D (6 bases). Germline V gives CDR1 MDHEN, CDR2 SYDVKM. Trimming shortened V by 4 bases and J by 6 bases, and 16 bases separated the two germline ends. CDR3 size: 15 residues. The CDR3 loop is CASSSTGARGQPQHF. In DNA form, the CDR3 reads TGTGCCAGCAGTTCCACGGGGGCCCGGGGTCAGCCCCAGCATTTT.

This clone has only a few counts. The J gene is TRBJ1-1, the V gene TRBV4-3; D remains ambiguous. V lost 1 base to trimming and J lost 0 bases, with 9 bases between them. CDR1 is LGHNA, CDR2 YSLEER, per germline. The CDR3 has 15 amino acids. CDR3 sequence reads: CASSQGPRVNTEAFF. The CDR3 DNA reads as TGCGCCAGCAGCCAAGGCCCTCGGGTGAACACTGAAGCTTTCTTT.